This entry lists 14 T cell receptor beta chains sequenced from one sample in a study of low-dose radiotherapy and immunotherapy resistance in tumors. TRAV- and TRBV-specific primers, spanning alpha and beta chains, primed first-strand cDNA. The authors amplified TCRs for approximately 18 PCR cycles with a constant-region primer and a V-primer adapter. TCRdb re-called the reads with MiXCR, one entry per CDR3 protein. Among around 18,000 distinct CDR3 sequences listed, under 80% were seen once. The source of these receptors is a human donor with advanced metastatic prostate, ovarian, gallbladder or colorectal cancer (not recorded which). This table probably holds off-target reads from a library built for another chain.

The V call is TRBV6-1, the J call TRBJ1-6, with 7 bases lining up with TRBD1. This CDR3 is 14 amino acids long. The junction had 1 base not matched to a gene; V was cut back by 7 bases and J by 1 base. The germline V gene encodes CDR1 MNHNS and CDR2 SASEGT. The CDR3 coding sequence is TGTGCCAGCACAGGGGGGTCCTATAATTCACCCCTCCACTTT. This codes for CASTGGSYNSPLHF.

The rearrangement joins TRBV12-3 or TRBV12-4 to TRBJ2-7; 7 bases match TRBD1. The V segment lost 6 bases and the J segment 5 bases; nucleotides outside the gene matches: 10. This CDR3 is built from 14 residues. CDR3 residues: CASSPNRGTDEQYF. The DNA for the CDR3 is TGTGCCAGCAGCCCAAACAGGGGCACGGACGAGCAGTACTTC.

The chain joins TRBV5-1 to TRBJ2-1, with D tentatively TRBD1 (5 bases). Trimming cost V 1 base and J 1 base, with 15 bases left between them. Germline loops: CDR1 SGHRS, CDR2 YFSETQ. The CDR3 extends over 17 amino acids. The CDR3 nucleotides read TGCGCCAGCAGCTTGTATGCGCAGGGTTGGTCCTACAATGAGCAGTTCTTC. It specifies CASSLYAQGWSYNEQFF.

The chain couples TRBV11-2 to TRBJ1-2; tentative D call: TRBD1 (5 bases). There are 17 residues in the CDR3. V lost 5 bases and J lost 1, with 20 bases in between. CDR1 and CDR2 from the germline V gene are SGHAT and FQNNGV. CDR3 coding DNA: TGTGCCAGCAGCCCGATTCCAGACAGCTTTTTTAACTATGGCTACACCTTC. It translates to CASSPIPDSFFNYGYTF.

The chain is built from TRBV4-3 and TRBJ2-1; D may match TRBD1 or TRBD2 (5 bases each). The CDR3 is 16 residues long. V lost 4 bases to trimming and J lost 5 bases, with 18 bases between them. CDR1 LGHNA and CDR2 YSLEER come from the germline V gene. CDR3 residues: CASSPMGRKNHNEQFF. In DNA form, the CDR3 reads TGCGCCAGCAGCCCCATGGGACGGAAGAATCACAATGAGCAGTTCTTC.

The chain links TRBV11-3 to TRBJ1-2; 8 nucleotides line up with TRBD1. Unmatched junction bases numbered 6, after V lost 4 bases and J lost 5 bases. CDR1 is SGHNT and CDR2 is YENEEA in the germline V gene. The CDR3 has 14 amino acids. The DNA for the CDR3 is TGTGCCAGCAGCTCCGAGGGACAGGTTTATGGCTACACCTTC. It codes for CASSSEGQVYGYTF.

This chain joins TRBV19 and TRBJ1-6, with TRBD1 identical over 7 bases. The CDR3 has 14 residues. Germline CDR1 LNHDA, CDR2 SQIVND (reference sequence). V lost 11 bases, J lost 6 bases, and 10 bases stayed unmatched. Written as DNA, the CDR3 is TGTGCCGGAGCCGACAGGGCTGGTAATTCACCCCTCCACTTT. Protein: CAGADRAGNSPLHF. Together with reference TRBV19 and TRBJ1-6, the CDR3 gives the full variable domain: DGGITQSPKYLFRKEGQNVTLSCEQNLNHDAMYWYRQDPGQGLRLIYYSQIVNDFQKGDIAEGYSVSREKKESFPLTVTSAQKNPTAFYLCAGADRAGNSPLHFGNGTRLTVT.

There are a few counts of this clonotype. In DNA form, the CDR3 reads TGTGCCAGCAGTTTTACTAGCGGGAGAGCGAATGAGCAGTTCTTC. Translation: CASSFTSGRANEQFF. The genes are TRBV12-3 or TRBV12-4 and TRBJ2-1; 11 nucleotides match TRBD2. The V gene end was trimmed by 3 bases and the J gene end by 7 bases; junction bases not matched to a gene: 5. CDR3 length: 15 amino acids.

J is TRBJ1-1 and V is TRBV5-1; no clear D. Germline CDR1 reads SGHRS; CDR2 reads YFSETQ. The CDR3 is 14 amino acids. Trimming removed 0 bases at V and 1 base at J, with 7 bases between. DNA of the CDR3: TGCGCCAGCAGCTTGGCTGGGCCGAACACTGAAGCTTTCTTT. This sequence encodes CASSLAGPNTEAFF. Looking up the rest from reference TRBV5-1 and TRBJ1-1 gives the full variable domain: KAGVTQTPRYLIKTRGQQVTLSCSPISGHRSVSWYQQTPGQGLQFLFEYFSETQRNKGNFPGRFSGRQFSNSRSEMNVSTLELGDSALYLCASSLAGPNTEAFFGQGTRLTVV.

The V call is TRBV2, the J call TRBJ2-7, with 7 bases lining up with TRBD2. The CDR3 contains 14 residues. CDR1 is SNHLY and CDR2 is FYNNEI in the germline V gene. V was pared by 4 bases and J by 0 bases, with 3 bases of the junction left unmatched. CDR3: CASSVSGVSYEQYF. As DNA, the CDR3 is TGTGCCAGCAGTGTCAGCGGGGTCTCCTACGAGCAGTACTTC.

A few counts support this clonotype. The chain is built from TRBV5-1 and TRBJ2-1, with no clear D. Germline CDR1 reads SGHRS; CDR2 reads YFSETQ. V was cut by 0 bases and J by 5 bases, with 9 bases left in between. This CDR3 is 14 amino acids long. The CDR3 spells CASSLDITNNEQFF. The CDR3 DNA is TGCGCCAGCAGCTTGGACATCACCAACAATGAGCAGTTCTTC.

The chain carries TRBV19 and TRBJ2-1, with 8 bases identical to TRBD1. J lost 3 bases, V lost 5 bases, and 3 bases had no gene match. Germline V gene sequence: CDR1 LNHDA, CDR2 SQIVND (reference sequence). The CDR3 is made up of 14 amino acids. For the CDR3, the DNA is TGTGCCAGTAGTCGCGGGACAGGCTACAATGAGCAGTTCTTC. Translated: CASSRGTGYNEQFF. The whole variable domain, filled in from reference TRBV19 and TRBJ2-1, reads DGGITQSPKYLFRKEGQNVTLSCEQNLNHDAMYWYRQDPGQGLRLIYYSQIVNDFQKGDIAEGYSVSREKKESFPLTVTSAQKNPTAFYLCASSRGTGYNEQFFGPGTRLTVL.

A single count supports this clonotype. CDR3 loop: CASNTFETRSRKSTDTQYF. The CDR3 coding sequence is TGTGCCAGCAACACTTTTGAGACAAGGTCTCGGAAAAGCACAGATACGCAGTATTTT. The chain joins TRBV7-8 to TRBJ2-3, with D uncertain. In germline, CDR1 is SGHVS, CDR2 FQNEAQ. The CDR3 has 19 residues. The V end lost 7 bases, the J end lost 0 bases, and 26 bases lay between the germline ends.

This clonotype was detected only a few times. CDR3 loop: CASSLWGTGDVPNYGYTF. The DNA for the CDR3 is TGTGCCAGCAGTTTATGGGGGACAGGGGATGTTCCTAACTATGGCTACACCTTC. The V call is TRBV28, the J call TRBJ1-2, with TRBD1 matching 10 bases. The V gene end was trimmed by 0 bases and the J gene end by 0 bases; junction bases not matched to a gene: 7. This CDR3 spans 18 amino acids. The germline gives CDR1 MDHEN, CDR2 SYDVKM.